Below, one T cell receptor (beta chain) is given with its context. What it recognizes is unknown. V was cut by 9 bases and J by 3 bases, with 11 bases left in between. CDR3 length: 12 residues. CDR1 and CDR2 (germline): ENHRY, SYGVKD. This sample was taken from a study of beta chain features in type 1 diabetes. Study background: In all, around 110,000,000 sorted cells from all samples were analyzed.

The authors reverse transcribed all of the isolated RNA, so sequencing captured expressed TCRB transcripts. Generated by immunoSEQ multiplex PCR, the TCRdb table keeps only in-frame clones and is missing some. The sample lists some 330,000 clones, around 12% occurring once. Sorting with CD45RO/CCR7/CD25/CD127/CD95/CD27 yielded naive, central memory, regulatory and stem-like memory CD4+ cells. Study-wide points: In patients and controls equally, PCR might favor templates that are shorter. Type 1 diabetes patients showed a moderate but significant shortening of TCRB CDR3s in all four CD4+ subsets. Fewer insertions but more deletions were seen at VDJ junctions in type 1 diabetes patients.

Input material: naive CD4+ T cells from blood. The genes are TRBV10-3 and TRBJ2-5; TRBD2 might be the D (7 bases). The sequence was obtained from a woman in her late teens or twenties with type 1 diabetes. The CDR3 sequence: CAMGGGEETQYF. The CDR3 DNA sequence: TGTGCCATGGGAGGGGGGGAAGAGACCCAGTACTTC.